The clone carrying this TCR beta chain has just one count. Its target is not known. These data come from a study of T cell responses to AZD1222 COVID-19 vaccine. CDR1 SGHRS and CDR2 YFSETQ come from the germline V gene. The CDR3 extends over 15 amino acids. V shed 0 bases, J shed 3 bases, and the junction held 2 bases outside the gene matches. The table came from immunoSEQ multiplex PCR; TCRdb's copy has only in-frame clones and leaves some out. Here the sample spans approximately 130,000 clones, nearly 95% being singletons. Findings and limits, study-wide: It should be noted that donors were predominantly white British and more often female, and clonal diversity was possibly underestimated.

The source of this sequence is an adult in good health. The chain joins TRBV5-1 to TRBJ1-5; 8 bases map to TRBD1. Sequencing was performed on peripheral blood, taken on day 0 of AZD1222 vaccination. CDR3 in DNA: TGCGCCAGCAGCTTGGGACAGGGGCCCAATCAGCCCCAGCATTTT. Encoded protein: CASSLGQGPNQPQHF.